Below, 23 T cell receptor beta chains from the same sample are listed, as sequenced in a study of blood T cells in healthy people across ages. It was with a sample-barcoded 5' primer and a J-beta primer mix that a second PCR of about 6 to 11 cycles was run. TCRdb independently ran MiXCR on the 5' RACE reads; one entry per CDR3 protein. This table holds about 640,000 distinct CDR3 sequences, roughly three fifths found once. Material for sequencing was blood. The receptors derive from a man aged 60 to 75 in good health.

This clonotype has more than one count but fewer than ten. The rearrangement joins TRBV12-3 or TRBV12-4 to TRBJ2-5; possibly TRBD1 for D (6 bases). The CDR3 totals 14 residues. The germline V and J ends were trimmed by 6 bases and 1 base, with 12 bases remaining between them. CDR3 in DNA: TGTGCCAGCAGCCCGACAGGCCTCCAAGAGACCCAGTACTTC. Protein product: CASSPTGLQETQYF.

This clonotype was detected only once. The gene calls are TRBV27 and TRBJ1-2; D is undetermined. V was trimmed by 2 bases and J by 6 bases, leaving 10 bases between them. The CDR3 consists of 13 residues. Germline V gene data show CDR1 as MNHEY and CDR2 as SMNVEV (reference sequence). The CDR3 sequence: CASSLTASDGYTF. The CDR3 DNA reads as TGTGCCAGCAGTTTAACGGCGTCCGATGGCTACACCTTC.

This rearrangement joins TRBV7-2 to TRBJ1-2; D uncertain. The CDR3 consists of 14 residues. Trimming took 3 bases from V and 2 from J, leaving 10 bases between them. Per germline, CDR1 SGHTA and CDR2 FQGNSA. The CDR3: CASSFLPTNYGYTF. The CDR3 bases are TGTGCCAGCAGCTTCCTACCGACGAACTATGGCTACACCTTC.

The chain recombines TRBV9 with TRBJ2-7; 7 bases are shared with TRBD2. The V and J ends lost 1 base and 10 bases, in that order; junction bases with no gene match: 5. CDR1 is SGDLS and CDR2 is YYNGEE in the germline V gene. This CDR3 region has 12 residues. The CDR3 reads CASSVMSGAQYF. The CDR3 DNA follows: TGTGCCAGCAGCGTAATGAGCGGGGCCCAGTACTTC.

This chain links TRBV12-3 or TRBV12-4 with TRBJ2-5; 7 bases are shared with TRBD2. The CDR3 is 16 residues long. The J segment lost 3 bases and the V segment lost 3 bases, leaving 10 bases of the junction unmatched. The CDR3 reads CASSFRVGAGKETQYF. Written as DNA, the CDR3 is TGTGCCAGCAGTTTTAGGGTGGGAGCGGGGAAAGAGACCCAGTACTTC.

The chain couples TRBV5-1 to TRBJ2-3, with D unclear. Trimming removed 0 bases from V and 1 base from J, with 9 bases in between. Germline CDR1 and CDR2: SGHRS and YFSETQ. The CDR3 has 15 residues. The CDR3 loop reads CASSLEGYGTDTQYF. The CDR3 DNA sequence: TGCGCCAGCAGCTTGGAGGGTTACGGCACAGATACGCAGTATTTT.

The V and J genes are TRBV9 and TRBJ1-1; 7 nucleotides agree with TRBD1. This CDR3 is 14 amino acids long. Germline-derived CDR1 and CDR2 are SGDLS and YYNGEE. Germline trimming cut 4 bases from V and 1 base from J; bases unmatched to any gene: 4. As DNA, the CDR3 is TGTGCCAGCAGCTCCCGGGACAGGAACACTGAAGCTTTCTTT. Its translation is CASSSRDRNTEAFF.

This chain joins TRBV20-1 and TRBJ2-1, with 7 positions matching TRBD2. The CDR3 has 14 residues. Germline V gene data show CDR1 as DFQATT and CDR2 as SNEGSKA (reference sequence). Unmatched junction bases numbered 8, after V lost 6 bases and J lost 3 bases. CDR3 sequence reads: CSALAERDYNEQFF. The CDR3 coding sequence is TGCAGTGCCCTCGCTGAGCGGGACTACAATGAGCAGTTCTTC.

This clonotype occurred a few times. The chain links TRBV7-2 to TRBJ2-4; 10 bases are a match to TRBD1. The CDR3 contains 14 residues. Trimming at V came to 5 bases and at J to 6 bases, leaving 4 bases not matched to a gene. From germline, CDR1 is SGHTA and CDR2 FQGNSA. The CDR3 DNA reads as TGTGCCAGCAGCACGAGGGACAGGGGAAACATTCAGTACTTC. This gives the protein CASSTRDRGNIQYF.

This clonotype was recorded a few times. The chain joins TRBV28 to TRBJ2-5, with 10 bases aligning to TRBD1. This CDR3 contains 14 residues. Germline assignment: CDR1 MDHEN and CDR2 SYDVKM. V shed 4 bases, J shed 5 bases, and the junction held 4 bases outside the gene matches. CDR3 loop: CASSSGQGWETQYF. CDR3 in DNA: TGTGCCAGCAGTTCGGGACAGGGGTGGGAGACCCAGTACTTC. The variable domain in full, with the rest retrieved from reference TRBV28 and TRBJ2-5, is DVKVTQSSRYLVKRTGEKVFLECVQDMDHENMFWYRQDPGLGLRLIYFSYDVKMKEKGDIPEGYSVSREKKERFSLILESASTNQTSMYLCASSSGQGWETQYFGPGTRLLVL.

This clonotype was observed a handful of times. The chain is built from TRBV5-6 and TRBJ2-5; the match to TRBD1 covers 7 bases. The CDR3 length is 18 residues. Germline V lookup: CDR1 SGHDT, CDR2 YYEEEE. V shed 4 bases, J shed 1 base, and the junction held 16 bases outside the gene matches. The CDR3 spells CASSTGESGQYLQETQYF. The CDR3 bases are TGTGCCAGCAGCACAGGAGAATCGGGACAGTACCTCCAAGAGACCCAGTACTTC.

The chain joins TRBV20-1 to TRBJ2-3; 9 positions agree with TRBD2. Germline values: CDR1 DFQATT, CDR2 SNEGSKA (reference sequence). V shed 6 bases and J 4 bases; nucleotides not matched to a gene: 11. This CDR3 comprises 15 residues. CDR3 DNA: TGCAGTGCCCCTCCCGCGGGGGGGCAGTCAGATACGCAGTATTTT. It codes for CSAPPAGGQSDTQYF.

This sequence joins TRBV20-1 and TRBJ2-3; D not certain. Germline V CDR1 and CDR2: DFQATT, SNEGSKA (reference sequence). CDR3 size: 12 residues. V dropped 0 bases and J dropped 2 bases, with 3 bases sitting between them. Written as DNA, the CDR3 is TGCAGTGCTAGAGATCTCACAGATACGCAGTATTTT. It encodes CSARDLTDTQYF.

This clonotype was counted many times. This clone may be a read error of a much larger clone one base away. The CDR3 region has the DNA TGTGCCAGCAGCCAAGAAGGGACAGGGGCCTACAATGAGCAGTACTTC. Its protein is CASSQEGTGAYNEQYF. The chain employs TRBV4-2 and TRBJ2-1, with 10 nucleotides matching TRBD1. The DNA end is a closer match to TRBJ2-7, so the J assignment may be wrong. Germline V gives CDR1 LGHNA, CDR2 YNFKEQ. This CDR3 spans 16 amino acids.

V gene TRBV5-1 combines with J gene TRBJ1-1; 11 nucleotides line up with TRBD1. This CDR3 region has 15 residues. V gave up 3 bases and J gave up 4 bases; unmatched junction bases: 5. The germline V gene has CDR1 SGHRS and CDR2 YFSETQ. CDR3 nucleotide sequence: TGCGCCAGCAGCTCAGGACAGGGGGCGGGCACTGAAGCTTTCTTT. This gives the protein CASSSGQGAGTEAFF.

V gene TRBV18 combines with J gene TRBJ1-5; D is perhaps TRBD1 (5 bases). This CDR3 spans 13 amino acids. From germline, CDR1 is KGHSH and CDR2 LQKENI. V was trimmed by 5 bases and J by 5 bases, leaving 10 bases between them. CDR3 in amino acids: CASSSGPHQPQHF. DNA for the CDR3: TGTGCCAGCTCATCGGGGCCACATCAGCCCCAGCATTTT. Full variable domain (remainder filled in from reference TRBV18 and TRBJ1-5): NAGVMQNPRHLVRRRGQEARLRCSPMKGHSHVYWYRQLPEEGLKFMVYLQKENIIDESGMPKERFSAEFPKEGPSILRIQQVVRGDSAAYFCASSSGPHQPQHFGDGTRLSIL.

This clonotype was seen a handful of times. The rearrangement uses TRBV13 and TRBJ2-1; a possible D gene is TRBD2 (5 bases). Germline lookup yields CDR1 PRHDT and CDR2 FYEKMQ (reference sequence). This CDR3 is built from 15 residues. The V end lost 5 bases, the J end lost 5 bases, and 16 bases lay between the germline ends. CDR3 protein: CASSQYLDWNNEQFF. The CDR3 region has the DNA TGTGCCAGCAGCCAGTATTTGGACTGGAACAATGAGCAGTTCTTC. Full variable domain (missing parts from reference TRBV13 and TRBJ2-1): AAGVIQSPRHLIKEKRETATLKCYPIPRHDTVYWYQQGPGQDPQFLISFYEKMQSDKGSIPDRFSAQQFSDYHSELNMSSLELGDSALYFCASSQYLDWNNEQFFGPGTRLTVL.

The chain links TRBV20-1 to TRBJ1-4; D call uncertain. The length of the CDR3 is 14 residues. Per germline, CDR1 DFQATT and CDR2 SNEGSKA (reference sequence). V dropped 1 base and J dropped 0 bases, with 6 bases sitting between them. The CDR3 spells CSARGDATNEKLFF. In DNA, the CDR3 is TGCAGTGCTAGAGGTGATGCAACTAATGAAAAACTGTTTTTT.

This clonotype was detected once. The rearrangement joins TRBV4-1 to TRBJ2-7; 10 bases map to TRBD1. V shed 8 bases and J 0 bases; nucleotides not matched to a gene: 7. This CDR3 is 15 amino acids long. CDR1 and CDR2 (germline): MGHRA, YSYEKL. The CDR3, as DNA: TGCGCCAGCGGCCCGGGACAGGGGCCCTCCTACGAGCAGTACTTC. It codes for CASGPGQGPSYEQYF.

CDR3 sequence reads: CSAEDSYEQYF. The CDR3 DNA sequence: TGCAGTGCTGAGGACTCTTACGAGCAGTACTTC. This chain connects TRBV20-1 to TRBJ2-7; perhaps TRBD2 as D (5 bases). The CDR3 consists of 11 residues. Germline loops: CDR1 DFQATT, CDR2 SNEGSKA (reference sequence). The V end was cut by 5 bases, the J end by 4 bases, with 9 bases between.

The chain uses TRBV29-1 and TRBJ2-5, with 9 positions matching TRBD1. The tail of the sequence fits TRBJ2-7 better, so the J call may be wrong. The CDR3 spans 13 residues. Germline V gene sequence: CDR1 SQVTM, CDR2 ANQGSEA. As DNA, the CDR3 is TGCAGCGTTGACTGGACAGGGGTAGGCGAGCAGTACTTC. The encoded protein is CSVDWTGVGEQYF.

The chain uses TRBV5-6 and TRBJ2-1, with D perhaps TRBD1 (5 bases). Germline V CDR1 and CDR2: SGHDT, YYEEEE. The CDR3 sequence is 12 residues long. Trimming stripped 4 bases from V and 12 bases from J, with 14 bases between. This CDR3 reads CASSSTVGVQFF. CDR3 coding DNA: TGTGCCAGCAGCAGTACCGTAGGGGTGCAGTTCTTC.

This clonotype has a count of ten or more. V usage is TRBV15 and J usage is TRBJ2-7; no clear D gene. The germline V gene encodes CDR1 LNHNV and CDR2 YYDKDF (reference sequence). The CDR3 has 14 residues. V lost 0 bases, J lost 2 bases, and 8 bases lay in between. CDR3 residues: CATSRDRGAYEQYF. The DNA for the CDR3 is TGTGCCACCAGCAGAGATCGAGGAGCCTACGAGCAGTACTTC.